Listed here is a single T cell receptor (beta chain). The data belong to a study of blood T cell repertoires in COVID-19. Across the whole study: From T cells, B-cell-depleted T cells, or PBMCs came the material, which was cDNA or gDNA.

Germline CDR1 LGHDT, CDR2 YNNKEL (reference sequence). This CDR3 has 16 amino acids. The V end was cut by 1 base, the J end by 0 bases, with 11 bases between. The table came from immunoSEQ multiplex PCR; TCRdb's copy has only in-frame clones and leaves some out. The table records some 80,000 clones, approximately 85% of them present only once. The gene calls are TRBV3-1 (or the pseudogene TRBV3-2) and TRBJ2-3; possible D gene TRBD2, 6 bases. The sample taken for sequencing was peripheral blood. The source of this sequence is a middle-aged man with COVID-19, enrolled during active disease. Here the CDR3 reads CASSQGWGTSTDTQYF. CDR3 sequence (DNA): TGTGCCAGCAGCCAAGGGTGGGGGACTAGCACAGATACGCAGTATTTT.